The source of this TCR beta chain is a study of T cell changes during pregnancy in multiple sclerosis. Generated by immunoSEQ multiplex PCR, the TCRdb table keeps only in-frame clones and is missing some. Of about 49,000 clones in the sample, 90% to 95% were seen once. The germline V gene has CDR1 LNHDA and CDR2 SQIVND (reference sequence). Trimming cost V 3 bases and J 6 bases; bases outside gene matches: 7. The CDR3 sequence is 14 residues long. Sequenced material: CD8+ T cells from peripheral blood mononuclear cells, taken before pregnancy. The gene calls are TRBV19 and TRBJ2-7; 8 bases are shared with TRBD1. The TCR sequence derives from a female donor with multiple sclerosis, enrolled in a pregnancy study. As DNA, the CDR3 is TGTGCCAGTAGTATTTTCCCAGGGGGCAGCGAGCAGTACTTC. Protein: CASSIFPGGSEQYF.